This note documents a single T cell receptor beta chain sequence. This record comes from a study of control samples from healthy donors and cancer patients. Profiling relied on immunoSEQ multiplex PCR, and the TCRdb table lists in-frame clones only, not all of them. The profile shows roughly 80,000 clones, approximately 91% of them singletons. The TCR originated in a woman between 45 and 60 years old in good health. The material sequenced was blood.

In nucleotides, the CDR3 is TGTGCCAGTAGTATGGGCCGCGCAGGGGCTAACTATGGCTACACCTTC. Translation: CASSMGRAGANYGYTF. The J gene is TRBJ1-2, the V gene TRBV19, with D perhaps TRBD1 (6 bases). Trimming cost V 3 bases and J 0 bases, with 14 bases left between them. CDR1 and CDR2 (germline): LNHDA, SQIVND (reference sequence). The CDR3 covers 16 residues. The full variable domain, its missing parts supplied by reference TRBV19 and TRBJ1-2, is DGGITQSPKYLFRKEGQNVTLSCEQNLNHDAMYWYRQDPGQGLRLIYYSQIVNDFQKGDIAEGYSVSREKKESFPLTVTSAQKNPTAFYLCASSMGRAGANYGYTFGSGTRLTVV.